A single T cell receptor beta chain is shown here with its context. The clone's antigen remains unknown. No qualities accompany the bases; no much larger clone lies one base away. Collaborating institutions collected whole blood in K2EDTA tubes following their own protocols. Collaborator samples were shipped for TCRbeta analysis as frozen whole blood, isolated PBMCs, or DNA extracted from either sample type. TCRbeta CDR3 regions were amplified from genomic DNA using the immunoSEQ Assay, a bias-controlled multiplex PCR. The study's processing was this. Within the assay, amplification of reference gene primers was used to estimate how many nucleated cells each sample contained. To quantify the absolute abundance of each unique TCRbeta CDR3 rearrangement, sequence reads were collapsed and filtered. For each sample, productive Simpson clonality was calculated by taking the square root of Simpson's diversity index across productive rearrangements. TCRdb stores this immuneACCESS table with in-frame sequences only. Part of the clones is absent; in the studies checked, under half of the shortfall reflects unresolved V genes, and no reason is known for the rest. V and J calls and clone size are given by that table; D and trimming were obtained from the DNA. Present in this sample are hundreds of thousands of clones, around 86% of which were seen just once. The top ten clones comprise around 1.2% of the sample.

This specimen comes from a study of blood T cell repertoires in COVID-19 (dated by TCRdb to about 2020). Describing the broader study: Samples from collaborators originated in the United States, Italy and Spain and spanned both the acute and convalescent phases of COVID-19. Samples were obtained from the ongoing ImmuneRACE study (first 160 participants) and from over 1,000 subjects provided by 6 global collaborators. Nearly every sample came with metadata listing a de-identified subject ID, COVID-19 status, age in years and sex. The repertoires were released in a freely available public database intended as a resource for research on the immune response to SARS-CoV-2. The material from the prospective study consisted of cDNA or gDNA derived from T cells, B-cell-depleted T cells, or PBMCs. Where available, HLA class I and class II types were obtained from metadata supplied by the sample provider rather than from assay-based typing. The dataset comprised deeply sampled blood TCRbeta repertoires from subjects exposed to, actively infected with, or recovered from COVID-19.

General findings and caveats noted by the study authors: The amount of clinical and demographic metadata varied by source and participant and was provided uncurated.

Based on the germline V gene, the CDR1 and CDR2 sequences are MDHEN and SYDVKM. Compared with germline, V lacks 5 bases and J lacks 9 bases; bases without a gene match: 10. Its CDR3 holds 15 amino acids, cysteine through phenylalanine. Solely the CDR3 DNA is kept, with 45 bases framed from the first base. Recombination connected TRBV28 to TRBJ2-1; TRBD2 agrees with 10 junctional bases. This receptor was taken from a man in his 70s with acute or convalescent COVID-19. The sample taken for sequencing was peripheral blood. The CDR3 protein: CASSIPGLAMGEQFF. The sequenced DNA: TGTGCCAGCAGTATACCGGGACTAGCGATGGGTGAGCAGTTCTTC.